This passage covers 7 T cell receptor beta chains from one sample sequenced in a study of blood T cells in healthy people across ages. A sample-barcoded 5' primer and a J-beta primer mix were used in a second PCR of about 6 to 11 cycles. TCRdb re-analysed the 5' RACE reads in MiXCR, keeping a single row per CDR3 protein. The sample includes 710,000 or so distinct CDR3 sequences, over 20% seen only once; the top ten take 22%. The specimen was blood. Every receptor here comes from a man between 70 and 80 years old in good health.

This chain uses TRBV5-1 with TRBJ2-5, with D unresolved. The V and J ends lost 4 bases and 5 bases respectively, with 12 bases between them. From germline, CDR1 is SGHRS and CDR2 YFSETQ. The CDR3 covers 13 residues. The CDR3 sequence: CASSLRTRETQYF. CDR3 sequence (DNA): TGCGCCAGCAGCCTCCGGACGAGGGAGACCCAGTACTTC.

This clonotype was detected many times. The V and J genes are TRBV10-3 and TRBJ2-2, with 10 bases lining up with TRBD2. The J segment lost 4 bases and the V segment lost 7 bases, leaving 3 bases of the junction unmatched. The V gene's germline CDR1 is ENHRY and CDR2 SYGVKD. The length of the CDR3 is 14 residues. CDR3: CAIKREGSTGELFF. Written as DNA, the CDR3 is TGTGCCATCAAGCGGGAGGGCTCCACCGGGGAGCTGTTTTTT.

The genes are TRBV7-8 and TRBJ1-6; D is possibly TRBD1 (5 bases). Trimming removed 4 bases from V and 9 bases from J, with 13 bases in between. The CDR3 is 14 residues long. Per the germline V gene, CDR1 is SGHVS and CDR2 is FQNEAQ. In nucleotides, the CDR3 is TGTGCCAGCAGCTCGAGCCAGGGCATTTCACCCCTCCACTTT. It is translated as CASSSSQGISPLHF.

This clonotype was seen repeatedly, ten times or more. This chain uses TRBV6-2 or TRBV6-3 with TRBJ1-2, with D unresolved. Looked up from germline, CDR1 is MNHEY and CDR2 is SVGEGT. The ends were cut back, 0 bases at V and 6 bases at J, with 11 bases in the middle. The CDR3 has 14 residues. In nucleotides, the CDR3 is TGTGCCAGCAGTTACTCGATGGGCGGCGATGGCTACACCTTC. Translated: CASSYSMGGDGYTF.

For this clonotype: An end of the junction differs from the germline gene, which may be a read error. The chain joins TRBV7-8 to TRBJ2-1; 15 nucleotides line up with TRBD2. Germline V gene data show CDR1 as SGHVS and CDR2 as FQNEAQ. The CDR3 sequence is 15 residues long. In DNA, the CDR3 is TGTGCCGGCAGCTCGGGACTAGCGGGAGGCCGCGAGCAGTTCTTC. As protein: CAGSSGLAGGREQFF.

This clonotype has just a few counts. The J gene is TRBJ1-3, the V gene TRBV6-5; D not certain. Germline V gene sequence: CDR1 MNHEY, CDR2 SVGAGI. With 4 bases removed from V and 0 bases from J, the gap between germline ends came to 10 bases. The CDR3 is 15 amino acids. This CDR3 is CASSSGGDSGNTIYF. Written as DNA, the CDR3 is TGTGCCAGCAGTTCCGGCGGCGACTCTGGAAACACCATATATTTT.

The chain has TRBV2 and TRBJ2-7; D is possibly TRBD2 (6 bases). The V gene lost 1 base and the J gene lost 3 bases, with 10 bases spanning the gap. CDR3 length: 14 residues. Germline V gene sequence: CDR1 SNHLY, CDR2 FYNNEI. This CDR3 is CASSEGRRGYEQYF. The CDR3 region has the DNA TGTGCCAGCAGTGAAGGTAGGAGGGGCTACGAGCAGTACTTC.